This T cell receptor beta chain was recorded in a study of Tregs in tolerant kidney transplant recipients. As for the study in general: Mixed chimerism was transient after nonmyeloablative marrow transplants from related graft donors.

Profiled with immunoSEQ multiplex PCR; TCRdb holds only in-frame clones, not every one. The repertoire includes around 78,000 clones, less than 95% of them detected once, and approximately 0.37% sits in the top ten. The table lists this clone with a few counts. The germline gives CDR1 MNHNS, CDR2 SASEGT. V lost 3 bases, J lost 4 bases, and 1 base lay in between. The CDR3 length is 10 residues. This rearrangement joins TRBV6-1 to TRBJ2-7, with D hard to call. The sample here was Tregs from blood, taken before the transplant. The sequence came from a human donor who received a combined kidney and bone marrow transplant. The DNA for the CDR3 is TGTGCCAGCAGTGAGTACGAGCAGTACTTC. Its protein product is CASSEYEQYF.